The 2 T cell receptor beta chains below were found in one sample sequenced in a study of blood T cell repertoires in COVID-19. Sequenced by immunoSEQ multiplex PCR; TCRdb stores in-frame clones only, minus some. The table lists a few hundred thousand clones, around 90% of them singletons. Material: PBMCs or T cells enriched from blood (not recorded which). These receptor sequences come from a woman in her twenties or thirties who had recovered from COVID-19.

The chain uses TRBV10-3 and TRBJ1-2, with 10 bases that match TRBD1. Trimming took 2 bases from V and 4 from J; bases not matched to a gene: 10. Germline CDR1 is ENHRY and CDR2 is SYGVKD. The CDR3 is 17 amino acids. CDR3 sequence reads: CAISEAVTGGAGYGYTF. The CDR3 nucleotides are TGTGCCATCAGTGAGGCGGTGACAGGGGGCGCTGGCTATGGCTACACCTTC.

This clone was picked up a small number of times. The V call is TRBV7-9, the J call TRBJ1-4, with a possible D match to TRBD1 (5 bases). Trimming took 5 bases from V and 7 from J, leaving 17 bases between them. The CDR3 spans 15 residues. Per the germline V gene, CDR1 is SEHNR and CDR2 is FQNEAQ (reference sequence). The CDR3 reads CASSPRQSVGEKLFF. The CDR3 DNA reads as TGTGCCAGCAGCCCTAGACAGTCTGTAGGTGAAAAACTGTTTTTT. The full variable domain, rest sourced from reference TRBV7-9 and TRBJ1-4, is DTGVSQNPRHKITKRGQNVTFRCDPISEHNRLYWYRQTLGQGPEFLTYFQNEAQLEKSRLLSDRFSAERPKGSFSTLEIQRTEQGDSAMYLCASSPRQSVGEKLFFGSGTQLSVL.